This TCR beta chain was recovered during a study of response to subunit inactivated influenza vaccine (dated by TCRdb to 2016 to 2019). Looking at the study overall: Deep quantitative T cell receptor repertoire profiling was used in the study to track responses to a trivalent subunit inactivated influenza vaccine.

Paper-wide results and their limitations: The authors proposed that each seasonal influenza vaccination may bring in only a limited number of new T cells.

A remark on this clonotype: It has no known antigen specificity. No much larger clonotype is one base removed from it; base qualities were not supplied.

Receptors were amplified or captured by RT-PCR. Data came from an Illumina HiSeq 2500. The public reads were quality trimmed at Q25 with fastp and then assembled into clones with MiXCR by TCRdb, keeping productive beta chains. When rows share a CDR3 protein, they turn into one entry using the most common DNA and genes. This sample has just under 550,000 distinct CDR3 sequences in its table, and around 25% of those were observed once. In total, the top ten clones hold 2.5% to 3.5% of the sample. V trim: 3 bases; J trim: 9 bases; unmatched bases: 6. The CDR3 runs 14 residues from the cysteine to the phenylalanine. Only CDR3 DNA remains: 42 bases, in frame from the first base. The same data also contributed to another study, on T cells expressing NK-cell markers. The second study's paper adds: TCR beta cDNA libraries were made by 5'RACE template switching that added a universal primer site and unique molecular identifiers. TCR beta-chain repertoires were profiled in sorted CD3+CD56+NKG2C+, CD3+CD56+NKG2C- and CD3+CD56-NKG2C+ T-cell subsets from several donors. Among the eight sequenced donors, only one was HCMV-seronegative, while the other seven were HCMV-seropositive. In several experiments an anti-gammadeltaTCR antibody was added to restrict sorting to alphabetaTCR-expressing T cells. In roughly 6 donors, the dominant CD3+CD56+NKG2C+ clonotypes ranked among the top 10 CD8+ clonotypes, making up roughly 1.0-7.0% of CD8+ T cells. Those dominant clonotypes were again the most abundant among CD3+CD56-NKG2C+ cells in a handful of donors, at about 25-65%. Whether the expanded NKG2C-expressing T cell clones were specific for HCMV antigens remained unclear. Randomly selected healthy volunteers, three men and five women, were used as the eight sequenced donors. HCMV-specific IgG was detected in serum with a commercial ELISA kit to determine HCMV serostatus. Peripheral blood mononuclear cells were isolated from blood by Ficoll density gradient centrifugation. CD4+ and CD8+ T cells were isolated from PBMC by magnetic immunoseparation with Miltenyi isolation kits. Synthesis of cDNA was primed from the TCR beta constant segment and was followed by two consecutive PCR amplification steps. Sequencing of the libraries produced 2 x 150 bp reads on Illumina HiSeq 2000/2500, MiSeq or NextSeq. Reads were demultiplexed and grouped by UMI with MIGEC, and clonotypes were assembled and quantified with MiTCR. To exclude erroneous sequences, any TCR cDNA sequence not supported by at least two reads was discarded. Downstream repertoire analysis used the tcR package, and clonotypes were matched across fractions by CDR3 nucleotide sequence plus V segment. VDJmatch was used to annotate antigen specificity against VDJdb, with one amino acid substitution in CDR3 permitted.

Rearrangement joined TRBV5-3 to TRBJ2-1; 10 central nucleotides agree with TRBD2. TRBV5-3 is assigned to the ORF class and has an uncertain function. The clonotype was recovered from a man aged 45-65 years who received an inactivated influenza vaccine. Donor details come from another sample of the same person, matched by shared clones. This sample comprised CD4+ T cells sorted from PBMCs, obtained roughly 12 days after vaccination. The CDR3: CARSWTSGGGEQFF. The DNA sequence is as follows: TGTGCCAGAAGCTGGACTAGCGGAGGAGGTGAGCAGTTCTTC.